This T cell receptor (beta chain) was identified during a study of CD8 T cells in ankylosing spondylitis. Whole-study findings and limits: About 8 highly homologous variants formed a TCR beta motif that appeared characteristic of ankylosing spondylitis blood. A subset of motif variants has previously been described in the synovial fluid and blood of reactive arthritis. According to the report, clones linked to the disease were significantly enriched in matched synovial fluid samples taken from ankylosing spondylitis patients.

Ten or more counts support this clonotype. As yet, its antigen is unknown. The V gene's germline CDR1 is MDHEN and CDR2 SYDVKM. The germline V and J ends were trimmed by 6 bases and 9 bases, with 14 bases remaining between them. This CDR3 has 12 residues. It was by quantitative 5'-RACE with molecular barcodes that TCR beta libraries were made. MiXCR was run by TCRdb on the 5' RACE reads, yielding one entry per CDR3 protein. The table records a few hundred thousand distinct CDR3 sequences, roughly a tenth of them present only once. The V call is TRBV28, the J call TRBJ2-5; D is unclear. The sample was blood, either unsorted or a sorted T cell fraction (not recorded which). The sequence was collected from a male donor with ankylosing spondylitis or in good health (not recorded which). Written as DNA, the CDR3 is TGTGCCAGCAGAGACGCGGCGTTTTCCCAGTACTTC. Amino acids: CASRDAAFSQYF.